This TCR beta chain stems from a study of T cell changes during pregnancy in multiple sclerosis. Data came from immunoSEQ multiplex PCR; TCRdb stores just in-frame clones and leaves some out. This sample carries around 65,000 clones, more than 90% of them seen once, and the ten largest clones take around 3.3%. Germline lookup yields CDR1 SGDLS and CDR2 YYNGEE. The V and J ends lost 0 bases and 4 bases respectively, with 9 bases between them. CDR3 size: 14 residues. The starting material was peripheral blood, obtained in the first trimester of pregnancy. The chain couples TRBV9 to TRBJ2-3; the D is unclear. This sequence was found in a female donor in good health, enrolled as a control in a pregnancy study. The CDR3 DNA follows: TGTGCCAGCAGCGTAGAAATAGCTGCAGATACGCAGTATTTT. Amino acids: CASSVEIAADTQYF.